This entry lists 23 T cell receptor beta chains sequenced from one sample in a study of human T cells and chemical hapten exposure. TCRdb re-derived calls from the 5' RACE reads in MiXCR, one entry per CDR3 protein. Of 110,000 or so distinct CDR3 sequences listed, roughly 18% are singletons. Total RNA came from unfractionated whole blood. These receptors were taken from a human donor in good health.

This clonotype was seen more than once but under ten times. The chain joins TRBV5-6 to TRBJ1-1; D unresolved. Trimming took off 6 bases at V and 4 bases at J, with 10 bases between the two ends. Germline V gives CDR1 SGHDT, CDR2 YYEEEE. The CDR3 is 12 amino acids. The CDR3 DNA sequence: TGTGCCAGCACGAAAATGGGCACTGAAGCTTTCTTT. Protein: CASTKMGTEAFF.

This clonotype was observed a handful of times. The V call is TRBV19, the J call TRBJ2-5; maybe TRBD1 (6 bases). CDR3 length: 13 residues. Looked up from germline, CDR1 is LNHDA and CDR2 is SQIVND (reference sequence). Between the trimmed V and J ends, which lost 5 bases and 3 bases, there was a span of 10 bases. The CDR3 DNA follows: TGTGCCAGTAGTCCGGGGACAAAAGAGACCCAGTACTTC. This codes for CASSPGTKETQYF.

The chain joins TRBV6-5 to TRBJ1-1; 10 bases fit TRBD1. In germline, CDR1 is MNHEY, CDR2 SVGAGI. This CDR3 is built from 15 residues. V shed 4 bases, J shed 5 bases, and the junction held 7 bases outside the gene matches. Written as DNA, the CDR3 is TGTGCCAGCAGTTCGCGACAGGGGGCGCGGACTGAAGCTTTCTTT. As protein: CASSSRQGARTEAFF.

The chain links TRBV15 to TRBJ1-5; maybe TRBD1 (5 bases). Germline V gene sequence: CDR1 LNHNV, CDR2 YYDKDF (reference sequence). The CDR3 covers 15 residues. Between the trimmed V and J ends, which lost 0 bases and 4 bases, there was a span of 10 bases. The CDR3 region is CATSRDARENQPQHF. CDR3 bases: TGTGCCACCAGCAGAGATGCCAGGGAAAATCAGCCCCAGCATTTT.

This clonotype was observed a few times. CDR3 bases: TGTGCCACCAGCAGAGAAAAGGGGACAGGGGGCCGTACGCAGTATTTT. Its translation: CATSREKGTGGRTQYF. The chain is built from TRBV15 and TRBJ2-3, with TRBD1 identical over 12 bases. With V trimmed by 0 bases and J by 8 bases, 6 bases remained unmatched. Germline assignment: CDR1 LNHNV and CDR2 YYDKDF (reference sequence). The CDR3 contains 16 residues.

CDR3 protein: CAISPGQGVGNQPQHF. The CDR3 nucleotides read TGTGCCATCAGTCCTGGACAGGGAGTGGGCAATCAGCCCCAGCATTTT. This rearrangement joins TRBV10-3 to TRBJ1-5; the match to TRBD1 covers 8 bases. From germline, CDR1 is ENHRY and CDR2 SYGVKD. V lost 5 bases, J lost 2 bases, and 8 bases stayed unmatched. The CDR3 has 16 amino acids.

This clonotype was observed at least ten times. The CDR3 region has the DNA TGCGCCAGCAGCCAGCCCGGTCGCGGAACTGAAGCTTTCTTT. Translating it yields CASSQPGRGTEAFF. The chain has TRBV4-1 and TRBJ1-1; no definite D call. The CDR3 loop spans 14 amino acids. In germline, CDR1 is MGHRA, CDR2 YSYEKL. The ends were cut back, 3 bases at V and 5 bases at J, with 13 bases in the middle.

This chain links TRBV2 with TRBJ2-7; 13 nucleotides line up with TRBD2. Germline lookup yields CDR1 SNHLY and CDR2 FYNNEI. V gave up 7 bases and J gave up 9 bases; unmatched junction bases: 12. The CDR3 spans 15 residues. The CDR3 here is CASNHGLAGASGQYF. The CDR3 nucleotides are TGTGCCAGCAACCACGGACTAGCGGGAGCATCGGGGCAGTACTTC.

This chain joins TRBV28 and TRBJ1-4; D uncertain. The length of the CDR3 is 19 residues. The germline CDR1 and CDR2 sequences are MDHEN and SYDVKM. Deletions cut 3 bases from V and 3 bases from J, with 23 bases between. The CDR3 nucleotides are TGTGCCAGCAGTTTTGCCGAGTTTCACCTAAAGGGTTCTAATGAAAAACTGTTTTTT. The encoded protein is CASSFAEFHLKGSNEKLFF. Complete variable domain (other parts from reference TRBV28 and TRBJ1-4): DVKVTQSSRYLVKRTGEKVFLECVQDMDHENMFWYRQDPGLGLRLIYFSYDVKMKEKGDIPEGYSVSREKKERFSLILESASTNQTSMYLCASSFAEFHLKGSNEKLFFGSGTQLSVL.

The rearrangement uses TRBV11-2 and TRBJ1-2; TRBD1 matches at 7 bases. J lost 5 bases, V lost 4 bases, and 7 bases had no gene match. The germline CDR1 and CDR2 sequences are SGHAT and FQNNGV. This CDR3 has 14 amino acids. The CDR3 loop is CASSSDRKFYGYTF. The CDR3 DNA is TGTGCCAGCAGCTCGGACAGGAAGTTTTATGGCTACACCTTC.

The chain joins TRBV9 to TRBJ2-1, with a possible D match to TRBD2 (6 bases). With 4 bases removed from V and 6 bases from J, the gap between germline ends came to 14 bases. The CDR3 totals 14 residues. CDR1 and CDR2 (germline): SGDLS, YYNGEE. DNA of the CDR3: TGTGCCAGCAGCTTACCGACTAGACCCAATGAGCAGTTCTTC. Translating gives CASSLPTRPNEQFF.

This clonotype was seen a handful of times. This chain connects TRBV20-1 to TRBJ2-1, with 8 bases matching TRBD2. The ends lost 7 bases at V and 0 bases at J; junction bases unmatched: 2. The CDR3 runs 13 residues. Germline V CDR1 and CDR2: DFQATT, SNEGSKA (reference sequence). The CDR3 protein is CSVSGISYNEQFF. The CDR3 DNA reads as TGCAGTGTTAGCGGGATCTCCTACAATGAGCAGTTCTTC.

The rearrangement links TRBV30 to TRBJ1-2; D gene ambiguous. CDR3 length equals 14 residues. The germline V and J ends were trimmed by 0 bases and 0 bases, with 8 bases remaining between them. Germline CDR1 and CDR2: GTSNPN and SVGIG (reference sequence). The CDR3 region is CAWSVPASNYGYTF. CDR3 nucleotide sequence: TGTGCCTGGAGTGTACCGGCATCTAACTATGGCTACACCTTC.

The chain links TRBV11-2 to TRBJ2-4; D ambiguous. Germline CDR1 and CDR2: SGHAT and FQNNGV. The CDR3 is 16 amino acids. Trimming removed 3 bases from V and 1 base from J, with 13 bases in between. DNA for the CDR3: TGTGCCAGCAGCTTCCCCCCCCAAGGGGCCAAAAACATTCAGTACTTC. This codes for CASSFPPQGAKNIQYF.

The CDR3 region is CASSGSGTSYNEQFF. The CDR3 nucleotides are TGTGCCAGCAGCGGATCCGGGACCAGCTACAATGAGCAGTTCTTC. This rearrangement joins TRBV7-9 to TRBJ2-1; D is perhaps TRBD1 or TRBD2 (5 bases each). This CDR3 contains 15 residues. V lost 5 bases and J 3 bases, leaving 14 bases between the germline ends. Germline CDR1 reads SEHNR; CDR2 reads FQNEAQ (reference sequence).

The chain is built from TRBV6-5 and TRBJ1-1; D perhaps matches TRBD1 (5 bases). CDR1 and CDR2 from the germline V gene are MNHEY and SVGAGI. This CDR3 has 13 amino acids. Trimming removed 2 bases at V and 6 bases at J, with 10 bases between. This CDR3 is CASSYRGVAEAFF. The CDR3 nucleotides read TGTGCCAGCAGTTACCGGGGGGTCGCTGAAGCTTTCTTT.

The V call is TRBV5-1, the J call TRBJ2-2, with D maybe TRBD2 (5 bases). Germline V lookup: CDR1 SGHRS, CDR2 YFSETQ. V was shortened by 0 bases and J by 2 bases, with 11 bases between the two germline ends. This CDR3 has 16 amino acids. Written as DNA, the CDR3 is TGCGCCAGCAGCTTGGGCCTCCGGGGAAACACCGGGGAGCTGTTTTTT. It yields the protein CASSLGLRGNTGELFF. The whole variable domain, filled in from reference TRBV5-1 and TRBJ2-2, reads KAGVTQTPRYLIKTRGQQVTLSCSPISGHRSVSWYQQTPGQGLQFLFEYFSETQRNKGNFPGRFSGRQFSNSRSEMNVSTLELGDSALYLCASSLGLRGNTGELFFGEGSRLTVL.

V gene TRBV4-1 combines with J gene TRBJ2-7; possible D gene TRBD2, 6 bases. This CDR3 region has 10 residues. Germline CDR1 MGHRA, CDR2 YSYEKL. Trimming pared 4 bases from V and 9 bases from J, leaving 7 bases between. CDR3 in amino acids: CASSPGRQYF. The DNA of the CDR3 is TGCGCCAGCAGCCCCGGGAGGCAGTACTTC.

There are a few counts of this clonotype. The rearrangement joins TRBV4-1 to TRBJ1-4; D not certain. This CDR3 contains 12 residues. Trimming removed 0 bases from V and 12 bases from J, with 8 bases in between. CDR1 is MGHRA, CDR2 YSYEKL, per germline. The CDR3, as DNA: TGCGCCAGCAGCCAAGAAAATAGGGAACTGTTTTTT. This codes for CASSQENRELFF.

The sample holds a few counts of this clonotype. The genes are TRBV6-5 and TRBJ2-7; D unresolved. Germline CDR1 reads MNHEY; CDR2 reads SVGAGI. Between the trimmed V and J ends, which lost 6 bases and 6 bases, there was a span of 9 bases. The CDR3 has 11 residues. CDR3 sequence (DNA): TGTGCCAGCAGCCAGAACTCCGAGCAGTACTTC. Translated, it gives CASSQNSEQYF.

In its sample, this clonotype was seen a few times. The rearrangement joins TRBV11-2 to TRBJ2-1; 7 bases line up with TRBD2. V shed 5 bases and J 4 bases; nucleotides not matched to a gene: 11. Germline V CDR1 and CDR2: SGHAT, FQNNGV. CDR3 length: 16 amino acids. CDR3: CASSRLGLAVYNEQFF. The CDR3 DNA follows: TGTGCCAGCAGCCGACTGGGGCTAGCGGTTTACAATGAGCAGTTCTTC.

This clonotype showed up many times. The CDR3 protein is CASSQGVNTEAFF. The CDR3 DNA follows: TGTGCCAGCAGCCAAGGAGTGAACACTGAAGCTTTCTTT. This chain joins TRBV14 and TRBJ1-1; the D is unclear. The CDR3 runs 13 residues. From germline, CDR1 is SGHDN and CDR2 FVKESK. V was trimmed by 1 base and J by 0 bases, leaving 3 bases between them.

The chain has TRBV5-1 and TRBJ1-1, with D maybe TRBD1 (5 bases). Trimming removed 8 bases from V and 1 base from J, with 9 bases in between. This CDR3 contains 12 residues. Germline V gene data show CDR1 as SGHRS and CDR2 as YFSETQ. In nucleotides, the CDR3 is TGCGCCAGTGGGGGTACGAACACTGAAGCTTTCTTT. Translation: CASGGTNTEAFF. The variable domain in full, with the rest retrieved from reference TRBV5-1 and TRBJ1-1, is KAGVTQTPRYLIKTRGQQVTLSCSPISGHRSVSWYQQTPGQGLQFLFEYFSETQRNKGNFPGRFSGRQFSNSRSEMNVSTLELGDSALYLCASGGTNTEAFFGQGTRLTVV.